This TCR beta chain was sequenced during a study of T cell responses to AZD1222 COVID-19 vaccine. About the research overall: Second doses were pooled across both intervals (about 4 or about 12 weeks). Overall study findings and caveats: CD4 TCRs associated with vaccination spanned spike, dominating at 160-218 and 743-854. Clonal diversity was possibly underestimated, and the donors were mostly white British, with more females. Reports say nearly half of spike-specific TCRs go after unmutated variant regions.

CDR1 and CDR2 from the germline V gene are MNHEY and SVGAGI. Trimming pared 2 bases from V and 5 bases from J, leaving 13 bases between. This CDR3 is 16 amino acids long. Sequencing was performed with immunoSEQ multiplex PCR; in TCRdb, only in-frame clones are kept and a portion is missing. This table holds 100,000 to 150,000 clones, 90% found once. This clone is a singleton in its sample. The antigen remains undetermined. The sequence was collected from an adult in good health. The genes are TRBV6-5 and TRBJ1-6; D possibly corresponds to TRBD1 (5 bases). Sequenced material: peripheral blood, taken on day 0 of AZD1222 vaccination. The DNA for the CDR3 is TGTGCCAGCAGTTACCCGGGGGACGCTAATAATTCACCCCTCCACTTT. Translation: CASSYPGDANNSPLHF.